What follows are 25 T cell receptor beta chains derived from one specimen sequenced in a study of Ad26.COV2.S vaccination and SARS-CoV-2 variants. Produced via immunoSEQ multiplex PCR; TCRdb's table is partial and in-frame only. The sample contains hundreds of thousands of clones, 75% to 90% of which appear only once. Stated treatment: around 19 received Ad26.COV2.S at low or high dose, single or two shots; 5 received placebo; per-sample allocation not given. On day 63 after the first injection, vaccine and placebo recipients gave samples. The specimen comprised peripheral blood, sampled in a trial of Ad26.COV2.S vaccine versus placebo. The origin of the receptors is a person between 18 and 59 years old who received the Ad26.COV2.S COVID-19 vaccine or a placebo.

The chain couples TRBV9 to TRBJ2-7, with D possibly matching TRBD2 (5 bases). Germline lookup yields CDR1 SGDLS and CDR2 YYNGEE. V shed 1 base and J shed 0 bases, with 11 bases lying between them. The CDR3 extends over 15 amino acids. The CDR3 DNA reads as TGTGCCAGCAGCGTACGGCGGGCCCTCTCCTACGAGCAGTACGTC. Translated, it gives CASSVRRALSYEQYV.

The V gene is TRBV5-8, the J gene TRBJ1-5, with D perhaps TRBD1 (5 bases). The germline V and J ends were trimmed by 1 base and 0 bases, with 11 bases remaining between them. The CDR3 extends over 16 amino acids. Germline V gives CDR1 SGHTS, CDR2 YDEGEE. CDR3 region: CASSLIWGSSNQPQHF. The CDR3 DNA reads TGTGCCAGCAGCTTGATTTGGGGGAGTAGCAATCAGCCCCAGCATTTT.

The chain carries TRBV28 and TRBJ1-2, with D perhaps matching TRBD1 (5 bases). V lost 8 bases and J 2 bases, leaving 18 bases between the germline ends. Germline V gene sequence: CDR1 MDHEN, CDR2 SYDVKM. The CDR3 length is 15 residues. CDR3: CASFGQGKGNYGYTF. In nucleotides, the CDR3 is TGTGCCAGCTTTGGGCAGGGAAAGGGAAACTATGGCTACACCTTC.

The chain recombines TRBV2 with TRBJ2-5, with a weak D call TRBD1 (6 bases). Germline V lookup: CDR1 SNHLY, CDR2 FYNNEI. The germline V and J ends were trimmed by 5 bases and 2 bases, with 12 bases remaining between them. This CDR3 has 14 residues. The CDR3 reads CASSSRRGQETQYF. The CDR3 DNA is TGTGCCAGCAGTTCGCGCAGGGGTCAAGAGACCCAGTACTTC.

The CDR3 region is CASSQQASPADPGQGNDEQYV. The CDR3 DNA follows: TGCGCCAGCAGTCAACAAGCCTCTCCAGCGGACCCGGGACAGGGGAACGACGAGCAGTACGTC. V usage is TRBV23-1 and J usage is TRBJ2-7; 10 nucleotides match TRBD1. TRBV23-1 is known as an ORF, though its function is uncertain. CDR3 length: 21 residues. The trim removed 2 bases at V and 5 bases at J, leaving 24 bases unmatched.

The rearrangement joins TRBV3-1 (or the pseudogene TRBV3-2) to TRBJ2-3; TRBD2 agrees at 8 bases. The junction had 9 bases not matched to a gene; V was cut back by 7 bases and J by 6 bases. Germline V gene lookup returns CDR1 LGHDT and CDR2 YNNKEL (reference sequence). The CDR3 consists of 14 residues. CDR3 in DNA: TGTGCCAGCACTCAATGGTGGACTAGCGATACGCAGTATTTT. It encodes CASTQWWTSDTQYF.

The rearrangement uses TRBV28 and TRBJ2-2, with 8 bases matching TRBD2. Looked up from germline, CDR1 is MDHEN and CDR2 is SYDVKM. There are 16 residues in the CDR3. The trim removed 5 bases at V and 4 bases at J, leaving 9 bases unmatched. The CDR3 DNA reads as TGTGCCAGCAGTCTGGTAGCGGGGTCGTTCACCGGGGAGCTGTTTTTT. Encoded protein: CASSLVAGSFTGELFF.

The chain couples TRBV12-5 to TRBJ2-7; D is unresolved. The CDR3 loop spans 11 amino acids. V was cut by 1 base and J by 3 bases, with 1 base left in between. Germline-derived CDR1 and CDR2 are LGHNT and FRNRAP. The CDR3 here is CASGLGYEQYV. The DNA for the CDR3 is TGTGCTAGTGGTTTGGGCTACGAGCAGTACGTC.

This chain uses TRBV4-1 with TRBJ1-4; D possibly corresponds to TRBD1 (5 bases). Germline-derived CDR1 and CDR2 are MGHRA and YSYEKL. V dropped 1 base and J dropped 8 bases, with 23 bases sitting between them. The CDR3 has 18 amino acids. CDR3 loop: CASSQGALSGTGEEKLFF. The CDR3 DNA follows: TGCGCCAGCAGCCAAGGTGCTTTAAGCGGGACCGGTGAGGAAAAACTGTTTTTT.

The genes are TRBV30 and TRBJ2-5, with 9 bases that match TRBD2. Trimming took 5 bases from V and 5 from J; bases not matched to a gene: 9. The CDR3 sequence is 14 residues long. Germline V CDR1 and CDR2: GTSNPN, SVGIG (reference sequence). In DNA form, the CDR3 reads TGTGCCTGGGGTTGGCGGGGGGGCCCCGAGACCCAGTACTTC. This translates into CAWGWRGGPETQYF.

This chain connects TRBV4-2 to TRBJ2-7; 8 positions agree with TRBD1. With V trimmed by 4 bases and J by 3 bases, 5 bases remained unmatched. CDR1 and CDR2 from the germline V gene are LGHNA and YNFKEQ. The length of the CDR3 is 14 residues. CDR3 residues: CASSPGQGNYEQYF. CDR3 nucleotides: TGTGCCAGCAGCCCAGGACAGGGAAACTACGAGCAGTACTTC.

The gene calls are TRBV20-1 and TRBJ1-5; D is ambiguous. The V end was cut by 5 bases, the J end by 8 bases, with 10 bases between. The CDR3 has 11 amino acids. Germline lookup yields CDR1 DFQATT and CDR2 SNEGSKA (reference sequence). The CDR3 DNA follows: TGCAGTGCTGGATTGACGGAGCCCCAGCATTTT. Its translation is CSAGLTEPQHF.

The chain recombines TRBV23-1 with TRBJ2-5; D is undetermined. TRBV23-1 falls under the ORF class, with uncertain function. This CDR3 contains 13 residues. V was clipped by 0 bases and J by 1 base, with 3 bases between them. The CDR3 nucleotides read TGCGCCAGCAGTCAATCTGCCCAAGAGACCCAGTACTTC. Amino acid sequence: CASSQSAQETQYF.

The chain links TRBV28 to TRBJ2-7, with D possibly matching TRBD1 (5 bases). This CDR3 spans 17 amino acids. V was shortened by 3 bases and J by 3 bases, with 21 bases between the two germline ends. Per the germline V gene, CDR1 is MDHEN and CDR2 is SYDVKM. The chain's CDR3 is CASSLGTEARDYYEQYV. In nucleotides, the CDR3 is TGTGCCAGCAGTTTGGGCACCGAAGCCAGGGATTACTACGAGCAGTACGTC.

V gene TRBV4-3 combines with J gene TRBJ1-2, with 8 bases lining up with TRBD1. Germline values: CDR1 LGHNA, CDR2 YSLEER. CDR3 size: 15 residues. V gave up 3 bases and J gave up 2 bases; unmatched junction bases: 5. CDR3 sequence reads: CASSQGHRGNYGYTF. The CDR3, as DNA: TGCGCCAGCAGCCAGGGTCACAGGGGGAACTATGGCTACACCTTC.

A remark on this clone: Additional DNA sequences in this sample encode the identical CDR3. The chain joins TRBV18 to TRBJ2-2; D unresolved. The length of the CDR3 is 13 residues. Trimming left V 1 base short and J 2 bases short, with 2 bases between. Germline V lookup: CDR1 KGHSH, CDR2 LQKENI. CDR3 residues: CASSPLNTGELFF. The CDR3 DNA is TGTGCCAGCTCACCACTAAACACCGGGGAGCTGTTTTTT.

The rearrangement uses TRBV19 and TRBJ2-7; TRBD1 aligns across 10 bases. This CDR3 has 15 residues. The V and J ends lost 5 bases and 3 bases, in that order; junction bases with no gene match: 7. Germline-derived CDR1 and CDR2 are LNHDA and SQIVND (reference sequence). Here the CDR3 DNA reads TGTGCCAGTAGTCAGGGGACAGGGGATATCTACGAGCAGTACTTC. This sequence encodes CASSQGTGDIYEQYF. Drawing the rest from reference TRBV19 and TRBJ2-7, the complete variable domain is DGGITQSPKYLFRKEGQNVTLSCEQNLNHDAMYWYRQDPGQGLRLIYYSQIVNDFQKGDIAEGYSVSREKKESFPLTVTSAQKNPTAFYLCASSQGTGDIYEQYFGPGTRLTVT.

The chain links TRBV5-1 to TRBJ2-3; D remains unclear. Germline lookup yields CDR1 SGHRS and CDR2 YFSETQ. The CDR3 runs 14 residues. Trimming removed 0 bases at V and 3 bases at J, with 8 bases between. The CDR3 protein is CASSLAQPTDTQYF. CDR3 coding DNA: TGCGCCAGCAGCTTGGCCCAACCAACAGATACGCAGTATTTT.

This rearrangement joins TRBV4-3 to TRBJ1-1; D is perhaps TRBD1 (6 bases). Germline V CDR1 and CDR2: LGHNA, YSLEER. V dropped 3 bases and J dropped 8 bases, with 13 bases sitting between them. The CDR3 has 13 residues. In nucleotides, the CDR3 is TGCGCCAGCAGCCAGGACTACAGGGACGAAGCTTTCTTT. This translates into CASSQDYRDEAFF.

On this clone itself: Other DNA sequences within the sample encode an identical CDR3. This chain uses TRBV18 with TRBJ2-1, with D hard to call. Looked up from germline, CDR1 is KGHSH and CDR2 is LQKENI. V shed 3 bases and J shed 5 bases, with 5 bases lying between them. The CDR3 runs 12 residues. The CDR3 loop is CASSPANNEQFF. In DNA, the CDR3 is TGTGCCAGCTCACCGGCAAACAATGAGCAGTTCTTC.

The rearrangement links TRBV4-3 to TRBJ1-5, with unresolved D. V lost 0 bases and J lost 4, with 10 bases in between. Germline assignment: CDR1 LGHNA and CDR2 YSLEER. The CDR3 is 15 residues long. The CDR3 DNA reads as TGCGCCAGCAGCCAAGATCTAGAGGCAAATCAGCCCCAGCATTTT. It is translated as CASSQDLEANQPQHF.

In DNA form, the CDR3 reads TGCGCCAGCAGCTTGGGGGCCGGACTAGCGGGATGGGAAGAGCAGTTCTTC. Its translation is CASSLGAGLAGWEEQFF. This chain connects TRBV5-1 to TRBJ2-1; 12 nucleotides match TRBD2. This CDR3 comprises 17 residues. Germline V CDR1 and CDR2: SGHRS, YFSETQ. V was clipped by 0 bases and J by 10 bases; unmatched bases: 11.

This chain uses TRBV9 with TRBJ2-1; TRBD2 might be the D (6 bases). CDR3 size: 13 residues. V lost 3 bases and J lost 3, with 7 bases in between. Looked up from germline, CDR1 is SGDLS and CDR2 is YYNGEE. CDR3 coding DNA: TGTGCCAGCAGCGGGGGGGTCTACAATGAGCAGTTCTTC. Protein: CASSGGVYNEQFF.

This chain links TRBV28 with TRBJ1-4; D may be TRBD1 (6 bases). Germline V gene sequence: CDR1 MDHEN, CDR2 SYDVKM. CDR3 length: 13 residues. Trimming took off 9 bases at V and 3 bases at J, with 11 bases between the two ends. This CDR3 is CASWTAANEKLFF. The CDR3 DNA reads as TGTGCCAGTTGGACAGCAGCTAATGAAAAACTGTTTTTT. Supplemented by reference TRBV28 and TRBJ1-4, the full variable domain reads DVKVTQSSRYLVKRTGEKVFLECVQDMDHENMFWYRQDPGLGLRLIYFSYDVKMKEKGDIPEGYSVSREKKERFSLILESASTNQTSMYLCASWTAANEKLFFGSGTQLSVL.

The V gene is TRBV21-1, the J gene TRBJ2-5; the table's D gene call, TRBD2, was not cross checked with the DNA. TRBV21-1 is a pseudogene. There are 15 residues in the CDR3. The CDR3 protein is CASSKRVAGAETQYF. Here the CDR3 DNA reads TGTGCCAGCAGCAAAAGGGTAGCGGGAGCCGAGACCCAGTACTTC.